This T cell receptor beta chain was captured in a study of CD8 T cells in ankylosing spondylitis. Study-level results: A motif of fewer than ten highly homologous TCR beta variants was seen as apparently characteristic of ankylosing spondylitis blood. In synovial fluid and blood from reactive arthritis, some motif variants were previously reported. The clones that were linked to disease were reported to be significantly enriched in matched synovial fluid samples from ankylosing spondylitis patients. In peripheral blood, disease-linked CD8+ clones occurred at relatively low frequencies.

The germline V gene has CDR1 SGHAT and CDR2 FQDESV (reference sequence). The CDR3 is 19 amino acids. V was pared by 2 bases and J by 1 base, with 8 bases of the junction left unmatched. Libraries of TCR beta came from quantitative 5'-RACE with molecular barcodes. TCRdb reprocessed the 5' RACE reads with MiXCR, giving one entry per CDR3 protein. The sample lists about 750,000 distinct CDR3 sequences, over 15% occurring once. Points on this clonotype: The antigen is not known.

The clonotype comes from a male donor with ankylosing spondylitis. Sequencing input: blood, either unsorted or a sorted T cell fraction (not recorded which). The rearrangement links TRBV11-1 to TRBJ2-3; 14 bases fit TRBD2. CDR3 DNA: TGTGCCAGCAGCTTAAAGGGACTAGCGGGAGTAGGCGGCACAGATACGCAGTATTTT. Amino acid sequence: CASSLKGLAGVGGTDTQYF. The full variable domain, its missing parts supplied by reference TRBV11-1 and TRBJ2-3, is EAEVAQSPRYKITEKSQAVAFWCDPISGHATLYWYRQILGQGPELLVQFQDESVVDDSQLPKDRFSAERLKGVDSTLKIQPAELGDSAMYLCASSLKGLAGVGGTDTQYFGPGTRLTVL.